This T cell receptor (beta chain) was found in a study of CD8+ T cells in alopecia areata. Regarding treatment: oral pan-JAK inhibitor, 5-10 mg twice daily. Those with alopecia areata gave lesional scalp punch biopsies and peripheral blood. Starting from PBMCs, sorting isolated CD4+ and CD8+ T cells. V trimming: 5 bases; J trimming: 4 bases; junction bases outside the gene matches: 11. From germline, CDR1 is SGHRS and CDR2 YFSETQ. The CDR3 extends over 17 amino acids. Overall study results and limits: In scalp, tofacitinib significantly decreased clonality and expanded CD8+ clones among the top 100. Sequenced scalp T cells also include alphabeta T cells resident in normal skin.

Reverse transcription of extracted RNA yielded cDNA, which provided the sequencing template. The data were produced by immunoSEQ multiplex PCR, yet TCRdb's version contains in-frame clones alone and is incomplete. The repertoire holds about 200,000 clones, with nearly 60% as singletons. For this clone: What it binds is unknown.

The genes are TRBV5-1 and TRBJ2-2; 10 positions match TRBD2. The source material was CD4+ T cells sorted from blood, sampled at week 24, from a patient treated with tofacitinib. The receptor was derived from a human donor with alopecia areata. Written as DNA, the CDR3 is TGCGCCAGCAGTCGAGGCCTAGCGGGAGCGGCCACCGGGGAGCTGTTTTTT. Its translation is CASSRGLAGAATGELFF.